Each of the 21 T cell receptor beta chains below was sequenced from the same sample in a study of monozygotic twins with inflammatory bowel disease. TCRdb reanalyzed the 5' RACE reads, giving one entry per CDR3 protein sequence and no DNA. This sample's table has about 99,000 distinct CDR3 sequences. Source material: blood. These receptor sequences come from a human donor with ulcerative colitis or Crohn's disease, or a healthy co-twin of an affected twin (not recorded which).

The CDR3 is CASSITSGRVTGELFF. The J gene is TRBJ2-2, the V gene TRBV7-2; with no DNA, the TCRdb D assignment of TRBD2 cannot be verified. The CDR3 runs 16 residues. Germline CDR1 is SGHTA and CDR2 is FQGNSA.

J is TRBJ2-3 and V is TRBV7-2. This CDR3 region has 14 residues. Germline V lookup: CDR1 SGHTA, CDR2 FQGNSA. CDR3 sequence reads: CASSEGLATDTQYF.

The rearrangement joins TRBV4-3 to TRBJ1-1; TCRdb returns TRBD1, unconfirmable since there is no DNA. Germline V gives CDR1 LGHNA, CDR2 YSLEER. The CDR3 spans 13 residues. The chain's CDR3 is CASSLTRTAEAFF.

The chain links TRBV12-3 or TRBV12-4 to TRBJ1-1. The CDR3 is made up of 14 amino acids. The CDR3 protein is CASSLAAKNTEAFF.

This chain uses TRBV5-1 with TRBJ2-7; TCRdb gives TRBD2 as the D gene, but with no DNA this cannot be confirmed. This CDR3 is 17 amino acids long. Germline V gives CDR1 SGHRS, CDR2 YFSETQ. CDR3: CASSSRGGGGSAYEQYF.

The chain joins TRBV10-3 to TRBJ2-7; TCRdb lists TRBD2, though no DNA is available to test this call. The CDR3 has 15 amino acids. Germline lookup yields CDR1 ENHRY and CDR2 SYGVKD. CDR3 loop: CAISDPTSGSYEQYF.

The chain combines TRBV9 with TRBJ2-7; absent DNA, TCRdb's TRBD1 call cannot be checked. The CDR3 has 16 residues. Germline CDR1 SGDLS, CDR2 YYNGEE. The CDR3 region is CASSDGTAMGSGEQYF. Using reference TRBV9 and TRBJ2-7 for the parts outside the CDR3, the full variable domain is DSGVTQTPKHLITATGQRVTLRCSPRSGDLSVYWYQQSLDQGLQFLIQYYNGEERAKGNILERFSAQQFPDLHSELNLSSLELGDSALYFCASSDGTAMGSGEQYFGPGTRLTVT.

The genes are TRBV7-2 and TRBJ2-3; the D call from TCRdb, TRBD1, cannot be confirmed without DNA. CDR3 length: 15 amino acids. Germline V gene lookup returns CDR1 SGHTA and CDR2 FQGNSA. The CDR3 sequence is CASSLGGVGTDTQYF.

V is TRBV28 and J is TRBJ2-5; TCRdb proposes TRBD1, but this gene call is untestable without DNA. Germline V lookup: CDR1 MDHEN, CDR2 SYDVKM. There are 14 residues in the CDR3. CDR3 region: CASSNGDNKETQYF.

This rearrangement joins TRBV24-1 to TRBJ2-1; TCRdb indicates TRBD2, and absent DNA this call remains unverified. The CDR3 has 16 amino acids. Per germline, CDR1 KGHDR and CDR2 SFDVKD. The CDR3 is CATSDFRGTALGEQFF.

By frequency, this clonotype is medium-sized. J is TRBJ1-1 and V is TRBV29-1; TCRdb's D gene call, TRBD1, goes unchecked for lack of DNA. Germline assignment: CDR1 SQVTM and CDR2 ANQGSEA. The CDR3 totals 13 residues. CDR3 sequence reads: CSVDVQGDTEAFF. Filled out from reference TRBV29-1 and TRBJ1-1, the complete variable domain reads SAVISQKPSRDICQRGTSLTIQCQVDSQVTMMFWYRQQPGQSLTLIATANQGSEATYESGFVIDKFPISRPNLTFSTLTVSNMSPEDSSIYLCSVDVQGDTEAFFGQGTRLTVV.

The chain links TRBV6-1 to TRBJ1-1; TCRdb designates TRBD1, a call that cannot be tested without DNA. This CDR3 has 15 amino acids. The germline V gene has CDR1 MNHNS and CDR2 SASEGT. CDR3 sequence reads: CASSRARGANTEAFF.

The chain combines TRBV19 with TRBJ1-4; TCRdb designates TRBD1, a call that cannot be tested without DNA. The germline V gene has CDR1 LNHDA and CDR2 SQIVND (reference sequence). The CDR3 contains 14 residues. The CDR3 protein is CASSRGATNEKLFF.

V is TRBV7-2 and J is TRBJ1-2. The CDR3 covers 15 residues. Germline V gene lookup returns CDR1 SGHTA and CDR2 FQGNSA. The chain's CDR3 is CASSIRLTLNYGYTF.

V is TRBV7-9 and J is TRBJ2-1. Germline lookup yields CDR1 SEHNR and CDR2 FQNEAQ (reference sequence). The CDR3 length is 13 residues. CDR3 in amino acids: CASSSMWGNEQFF.

This chain joins TRBV27 and TRBJ2-7; the D gene TCRdb calls, TRBD2, cannot be checked with no DNA. CDR3 length: 15 amino acids. Per germline, CDR1 MNHEY and CDR2 SMNVEV (reference sequence). The CDR3 spells CASRLLAGGSYEQYF.

The rearrangement uses TRBV7-2 and TRBJ2-3. The CDR3 has 13 amino acids. The germline V gene has CDR1 SGHTA and CDR2 FQGNSA. CDR3 amino acids: CASSLDYTDTQYF.

The chain links TRBV12-3 or TRBV12-4 to TRBJ2-7. The CDR3 is made up of 12 amino acids. This CDR3 is CASSWTVYEQYF.

The rearrangement uses TRBV6-2 or TRBV6-3 and TRBJ2-5; TCRdb's assignment of TRBD1 cannot be checked, as there is no DNA. Germline CDR1 is MNHEY and CDR2 is SVGEGT. The CDR3 has 12 amino acids. The chain's CDR3 is CAAGTGARTQYF.

The chain combines TRBV6-5 with TRBJ2-7; TCRdb gives TRBD1 as the D gene, but with no DNA this cannot be confirmed. The CDR3 extends over 15 amino acids. The germline V gene encodes CDR1 MNHEY and CDR2 SVGAGI. Here the CDR3 reads CASSFPGIGGYEQYF.

The CDR3 is CASSLIWTTDTQYF. The chain carries TRBV7-2 and TRBJ2-3. The CDR3 is 14 residues long. Looked up from germline, CDR1 is SGHTA and CDR2 is FQGNSA.